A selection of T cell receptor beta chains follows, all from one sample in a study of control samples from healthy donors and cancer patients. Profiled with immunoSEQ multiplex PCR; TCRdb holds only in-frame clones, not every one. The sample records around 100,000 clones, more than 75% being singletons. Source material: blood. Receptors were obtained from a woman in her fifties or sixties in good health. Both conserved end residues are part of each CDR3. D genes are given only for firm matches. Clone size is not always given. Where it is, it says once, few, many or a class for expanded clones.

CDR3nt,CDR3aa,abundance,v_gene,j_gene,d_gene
TGTGCCAGCAGCTTTAAGGGGGGGCGGGAGACCCAGTACTTC,CASSFKGGRETQYF,.,TRBV5-4,TRBJ2-5,.
TGCAGCGTATCAATCCCAGGGAGGGACACTGAAGCTTTCTTT,CSVSIPGRDTEAFF,.,TRBV29-1,TRBJ1-1,.
TGTGCCAGCAGTGAGTTAGCGAGGAACACCGGGGAGCTGTTTTTT,CASSELARNTGELFF,.,TRBV2,TRBJ2-2,.
TGTGCCAGCAATAGTCTCGGAAACACCATATATTTT,CASNSLGNTIYF,.,TRBV18,TRBJ1-3,.
TGCGCCAGCAGCTCCGCGGGGCTGGGACAGGGTTCTTTTCGACGTAATTCACCCCTCCACTTT,CASSSAGLGQGSFRRNSPLHF,.,TRBV5-1,TRBJ1-6,TRBD1
TGCGCCAGCAGGGATAGCGGGAGAAGGGAGACCCAGTACTTC,CASRDSGRRETQYF,.,TRBV10-2,TRBJ2-5,TRBD2
TGTGCCAGCAGTTTCGGAGAGACCCAGTACTTC,CASSFGETQYF,once,TRBV12-3/TRBV12-4,TRBJ2-5,.
TGTGCCAGCATCAAAACCCGGGACCGACGAAAACTTAACTATGGCTACACCTTC,CASIKTRDRRKLNYGYTF,.,TRBV7-2,TRBJ1-2,.
TGTGCCAGCAGTCCCGTGGCGGGAGCCCGCTACAATGAGCAGTTCTTC,CASSPVAGARYNEQFF,.,TRBV28,TRBJ2-1,TRBD2
TGTGCCAGCAGGGCTACTAGCGTGCGCACAGATACGCAGTATTTT,CASRATSVRTDTQYF,.,TRBV7-8,TRBJ2-3,TRBD2
TGTGCCTGGGGACGCTATAATTCACCCCTCCACTTT,CAWGRYNSPLHF,.,TRBV30,TRBJ1-6,.
TGTGCCAGTAGGGAGAGGGGGGAAACGTATGGCTACACCTTC,CASRERGETYGYTF,.,TRBV19,TRBJ1-2,.
TGTGCCAGCAGTCTCATCGTGCTAGTAGGGTACAATGAGCAGTTCTTC,CASSLIVLVGYNEQFF,.,TRBV6-2/TRBV6-3,TRBJ2-1,.
TGTGCCATTCAGCGGGGGCAAGAGACCCAGTACTTC,CAIQRGQETQYF,.,TRBV27,TRBJ2-5,TRBD2
TGTGCCACCAGCGGACAGAAGCCGGCCACTGAAGCTTTCTTT,CATSGQKPATEAFF,.,TRBV15,TRBJ1-1,.
TGTGCCAGCAGCGTAGGGGGGGTGAGCACTGAAGCTTTCTTT,CASSVGGVSTEAFF,once,TRBV9,TRBJ1-1,.